This T cell receptor (beta chain) originates from a study of T-cell reconstitution after alpha-beta-depleted transplantation in children. Researchers prepared the TCRbeta library using unique molecular identifiers, the study reports. Each CDR3 protein gets one entry after TCRdb re-called the PCR reads with MiXCR. Of some 250,000 distinct CDR3 sequences listed, 12% were seen once; the top ten hold around 3%. The CDR3 extends over 13 amino acids. Looked up from germline, CDR1 is DFQATT and CDR2 is SNEGSKA (reference sequence). V lost 2 bases to trimming and J lost 1 base, with 8 bases between them. The table lists this clonotype with many counts.

This specimen consisted of PBMCs from the stem cell graft donor, obtained from the stem cell graft. The V call is TRBV20-1, the J call TRBJ1-1, with D hard to call. This TCR derives from a human donor who donated a stem cell graft to a child with acute lymphoblastic leukemia. CDR3 residues: CSARSQTNTEAFF. DNA for the CDR3: TGCAGTGCTAGATCCCAGACGAACACTGAAGCTTTCTTT.